This T cell receptor (beta chain) was identified during a study of blood T cell repertoires in COVID-19. The germline V gene has CDR1 SQVTM and CDR2 ANQGSEA. The CDR3 sequence is 11 residues long. V was trimmed by 4 bases and J by 3 bases, leaving 5 bases between them. Profiled with immunoSEQ multiplex PCR; TCRdb holds only in-frame clones, not every one. The data hold about 200,000 clones, with under 90% observed a single time. Sequencing was performed on peripheral blood. J is TRBJ2-3 and V is TRBV29-1; D gene unclear. The receptor was derived from a man aged 40-50 years with acute or convalescent COVID-19. CDR3 coding DNA: TGCAGCGTTGGGCAGACAGATACGCAGTATTTT. It translates to CSVGQTDTQYF.